Listed below are T cell receptor beta chains from one sample, sequenced in a study of shared clonotypes between healthy human individuals. Only in-frame clones appear in the TCRdb table, and some are missing; sequencing was by immunoSEQ multiplex PCR. The sample yields approximately 1.4 million clones, around 98% seen once. Sequenced input: naive CD4+ T cells sorted from blood. These receptors all stem from a man between 25 and 39 years old in good health. Both conserved end residues are part of each CDR3. The D gene is left open where the match is weak. Clone size appears in some rows only: once, few, many, or a class for an expanded clone.

clone size: -
D gene: -
J gene: TRBJ2-3
V gene: TRBV15
CDR3 DNA: TGTGCCACCACAAGCAGGACCGCCGACACAGATACGCAGTATTTT
CDR3 protein: CATTSRTADTDTQYF

clone size: -
D gene: -
J gene: TRBJ2-1
V gene: TRBV7-9
CDR3 DNA: TGTGCCAGCAGCTTAGCGCAGTGGGATGAGCAGTTCTTC
CDR3 protein: CASSLAQWDEQFF

clone size: -
D gene: -
J gene: TRBJ1-1
V gene: TRBV13
CDR3 DNA: TGTGCCAGCAGCGCGGGACACGAAAACACTGAAGCTTTCTTT
CDR3 protein: CASSAGHENTEAFF

clone size: -
D gene: -
J gene: TRBJ2-4
V gene: TRBV2
CDR3 DNA: TGTGCCAGCATTCTCCGGGACCGCGGGAACATTCAGTACTTC
CDR3 protein: CASILRDRGNIQYF

clone size: -
D gene: TRBD1
J gene: TRBJ1-1
V gene: TRBV27
CDR3 DNA: TGTGCCAGCAGTCCGAGCCGACAGGGGGGAACTGAAGCTTTCTTT
CDR3 protein: CASSPSRQGGTEAFF

clone size: -
D gene: TRBD1
J gene: TRBJ1-4
V gene: TRBV4-1
CDR3 DNA: TGCGCCAGTAAACCGGGACAGGAAATAATGTTAGGAAAACTGTTTTTT
CDR3 protein: CASKPGQEIMLGKLFF

clone size: -
D gene: -
J gene: TRBJ1-3
V gene: TRBV9
CDR3 DNA: TGTGCCAGCAGCCCCGGGGGGGGGATCGCTGGAAACACCATATATTTT
CDR3 protein: CASSPGGGIAGNTIYF

clone size: once
D gene: -
J gene: TRBJ1-1
V gene: TRBV4-1
CDR3 DNA: TGCGCCAGCAGCCAAGATGGGAGGGTTTCTGAAGCTTTCTTT
CDR3 protein: CASSQDGRVSEAFF

clone size: -
D gene: TRBD1
J gene: TRBJ2-2
V gene: TRBV9
CDR3 DNA: TGTGCCAGCAGCGCCCACCCGACAGGGGGGATCGGGGAGCTGTTTTTT
CDR3 protein: CASSAHPTGGIGELFF

clone size: -
D gene: -
J gene: TRBJ2-7
V gene: TRBV11-2
CDR3 DNA: TGTGCCAGCAGCTTAGACTTGTTCGAGCAGTACTTC
CDR3 protein: CASSLDLFEQYF

clone size: -
D gene: TRBD2
J gene: TRBJ2-7
V gene: TRBV9
CDR3 DNA: TGTGCCAGCAGCGCGACAGTAGCGGGAGTGTACGAGCAGTACTTC
CDR3 protein: CASSATVAGVYEQYF

clone size: -
D gene: -
J gene: TRBJ2-5
V gene: TRBV21-1
CDR3 DNA: TGTGCCAGCAGCAAAGGGAGACCTAGCGCGTGGGTCCAAGAGACCCAGTACTTC
CDR3 protein: CASSKGRPSAWVQETQYF

clone size: -
D gene: -
J gene: TRBJ2-7
V gene: TRBV5-4
CDR3 DNA: TGTGCCAGCAGCCGTCAGGATCCCAACTACGAGCAGTACTTC
CDR3 protein: CASSRQDPNYEQYF

clone size: -
D gene: TRBD1
J gene: TRBJ2-7
V gene: TRBV27
CDR3 DNA: TGTGCCAGCAGTTTATCGGGACAGGAGTACGAGCAGTACTTC
CDR3 protein: CASSLSGQEYEQYF

clone size: -
D gene: TRBD1
J gene: TRBJ1-1
V gene: TRBV5-6
CDR3 DNA: TGTGCCAGCAGCTGGGGGACAGGGGGCTGGGGCACTGAAGCTTTCTTT
CDR3 protein: CASSWGTGGWGTEAFF

clone size: once
D gene: -
J gene: TRBJ2-7
V gene: TRBV15
CDR3 DNA: TGTGCCACCAGCAGAGATCCTACGTCCTACGAGCAGTACTTC
CDR3 protein: CATSRDPTSYEQYF

clone size: -
D gene: TRBD1
J gene: TRBJ2-7
V gene: TRBV14
CDR3 DNA: TGTGCCAGCAGCCCCCTCGGACAGGGAGGAAGGTACGAGCAGTACTTC
CDR3 protein: CASSPLGQGGRYEQYF

clone size: -
D gene: -
J gene: TRBJ2-3
V gene: TRBV28
CDR3 DNA: TGTGCCAGCAGTTTGGGCGGGGTTAGGAGCACAGATACGCAGTATTTT
CDR3 protein: CASSLGGVRSTDTQYF

clone size: once
D gene: TRBD2
J gene: TRBJ2-1
V gene: TRBV5-5
CDR3 DNA: TGTGCCAGCAGCTCTCTAGCGGGAGAGCGGCGGTATGAGCAGTTCTTC
CDR3 protein: CASSSLAGERRYEQFF

clone size: -
D gene: TRBD2
J gene: TRBJ2-1
V gene: TRBV27
CDR3 DNA: TGTGCCAGTAGACCTAGCGGAAAGTACAATGAGCAGTTCTTC
CDR3 protein: CASRPSGKYNEQFF

clone size: once
D gene: -
J gene: TRBJ2-3
V gene: TRBV7-9
CDR3 DNA: TGTGCCAGCAGCGCAGTCGGGGGGCCGACAGATACGCAGTATTTT
CDR3 protein: CASSAVGGPTDTQYF

clone size: -
D gene: -
J gene: TRBJ2-1
V gene: TRBV7-2
CDR3 DNA: TGTGCCAGCAGCACCAGAGCCGCGTGGGGAGGGACAAATGAGCAGTTCTTC
CDR3 protein: CASSTRAAWGGTNEQFF

clone size: -
D gene: -
J gene: TRBJ2-7
V gene: TRBV5-6
CDR3 DNA: TGTGCCAGCAGCTTGCGGGCGGCCTTCTCCTACGAGCAGTACTTC
CDR3 protein: CASSLRAAFSYEQYF

clone size: -
D gene: TRBD1
J gene: TRBJ2-1
V gene: TRBV5-6
CDR3 DNA: TGTGCCAGCAGCTACACACAGGGGGCAAAATACAATGAGCAGTTCTTC
CDR3 protein: CASSYTQGAKYNEQFF

clone size: -
D gene: TRBD2
J gene: TRBJ2-5
V gene: TRBV9
CDR3 DNA: TGTGCCAGCAGCGTAGCGGGAGGGCTCTTGGAGACCCAGTACTTC
CDR3 protein: CASSVAGGLLETQYF

clone size: -
D gene: -
J gene: TRBJ2-1
V gene: TRBV6-4
CDR3 DNA: TGTGCCAGCAGTGACCTCCCGGTCCGTCAGGGTGAGCAGTTCTTC
CDR3 protein: CASSDLPVRQGEQFF

clone size: -
D gene: TRBD1
J gene: TRBJ2-5
V gene: TRBV6-6
CDR3 DNA: TGTGCCAGCAGTTACTCAACAGGGGTGAGAGAGACCCAGTACTTC
CDR3 protein: CASSYSTGVRETQYF

clone size: -
D gene: TRBD1
J gene: TRBJ2-1
V gene: TRBV29-1
CDR3 DNA: TGCAGCGTTGTGGGGCTGCGACAGGGGGTCGGTGAGCAGTTCTTC
CDR3 protein: CSVVGLRQGVGEQFF

clone size: -
D gene: TRBD2
J gene: TRBJ2-3
V gene: TRBV27
CDR3 DNA: TGTGCCAGCAGTGTACTAGCGGGCCCCTTCACAGATACGCAGTATTTT
CDR3 protein: CASSVLAGPFTDTQYF

clone size: -
D gene: -
J gene: TRBJ2-7
V gene: TRBV29-1
CDR3 DNA: TGCAGCGTTGAGTCTGGGGGATCCTACGAGCAGTACTTC
CDR3 protein: CSVESGGSYEQYF

clone size: -
D gene: TRBD2
J gene: TRBJ2-2
V gene: TRBV27
CDR3 DNA: TGTGCCAGCAGTTCGGGGACTATAGGCGGGGAGCTGTTTTTT
CDR3 protein: CASSSGTIGGELFF

clone size: -
D gene: -
J gene: TRBJ2-3
V gene: TRBV28
CDR3 DNA: TGTGCCAGCAGTCGCCTCAGGGATACGCAGTATTTT
CDR3 protein: CASSRLRDTQYF

clone size: -
D gene: -
J gene: TRBJ2-1
V gene: TRBV6-1
CDR3 DNA: TGTGCCAGCAATGCCGGTGGGGCATATGAGCAGTTCTTC
CDR3 protein: CASNAGGAYEQFF

clone size: -
D gene: -
J gene: TRBJ1-2
V gene: TRBV2
CDR3 DNA: TGTGCCAGCAGGGGTTCAGTGAGGATCTCCGGCGGCTACACCTTC
CDR3 protein: CASRGSVRISGGYTF

clone size: few
D gene: -
J gene: TRBJ2-7
V gene: TRBV7-2
CDR3 DNA: TGTGCCAGCAGCCGGACCTACGAGCAGTACTTC
CDR3 protein: CASSRTYEQYF

clone size: -
D gene: TRBD2
J gene: TRBJ2-7
V gene: TRBV7-3
CDR3 DNA: TGTGCCAGCAGCTCCCTGGGACTAGCGGGAGACGAGCAGTACTTC
CDR3 protein: CASSSLGLAGDEQYF

clone size: -
D gene: -
J gene: TRBJ2-3
V gene: TRBV6-5
CDR3 DNA: TGTGCCAGCAGTTACGCGGACATGGATACGCAGTATTTT
CDR3 protein: CASSYADMDTQYF

clone size: -
D gene: -
J gene: TRBJ1-1
V gene: TRBV2
CDR3 DNA: TGTGCCAGCATAAGGGGGGAGGTGAACACTGAAGCTTTCTTT
CDR3 protein: CASIRGEVNTEAFF

clone size: -
D gene: TRBD1
J gene: TRBJ2-7
V gene: TRBV28
CDR3 DNA: TGTGCCAGCAGCCGACTAAGGGACAGGGTCCACGAGCAGTACTTC
CDR3 protein: CASSRLRDRVHEQYF

clone size: -
D gene: -
J gene: TRBJ1-1
V gene: TRBV7-6
CDR3 DNA: TGTGCCAGCAGCTTAGTTCCTCGGACAAAGGGTGACGGCACTGAAGCTTTCTTT
CDR3 protein: CASSLVPRTKGDGTEAFF

clone size: -
D gene: TRBD1
J gene: TRBJ2-7
V gene: TRBV7-8
CDR3 DNA: TGTGCCAGCAGCTTAGGGGGACAGGGCTACGAGCAGTACTTC
CDR3 protein: CASSLGGQGYEQYF